This TCR beta chain was found in a study of blood T cell repertoires in COVID-19. Study-wide background: The samples span acute and convalescent COVID-19 from the United States, Italy and Spain. PBMCs, B-cell-depleted T cells, or T cells were the source of the cDNA or gDNA that made up the material.

Germline V gives CDR1 SGDLS, CDR2 YYNGEE. CDR3 length equals 15 residues. Trimming took 4 bases from V and 5 from J; bases not matched to a gene: 7. As processed by the authors: Quantification of nucleated cells was approximated via reference gene primer amplification. Using immunoSEQ multiplex PCR, the repertoire was profiled, and TCRdb retains in-frame clones only, with some absent. That table is the source of V, J and clone size, and D and trimming were worked out from the DNA. Here the sample spans roughly 90,000 clones, about 92% being singletons. Specimen: peripheral blood. The chain has TRBV9 and TRBJ2-7, with TRBD2 identical over 12 bases. This TCR was sampled from a man between 45 and 60 years old with acute or convalescent COVID-19. Here the CDR3 DNA reads TGTGCCAGCAGCCGACTAGCGGGGGACCCCCACGAGCAGTACTTC. Translating gives CASSRLAGDPHEQYF.